These T cell receptor beta chains were read from a single sample in a study of cytomegalovirus exposure and HLA in healthy donors. TCRdb's table, derived via immunoSEQ multiplex PCR, lists solely in-frame clones and lacks some. The sample includes over 100,000 clones, under 85% of them seen just once. The sequencing sample was made of PBMCs. These receptors were obtained from a woman aged 50 to 65 in good health and CMV-seropositive. The CDR3 runs from the conserved cysteine through the conserved F or W. The D gene is left open where the match is weak. The size field is filled for only some rows; it gives once, few, many or a size class.

TRBV2,TRBJ2-3,.,.,TGTGCCAGCAGCTTTTTCCCTAGCACAGATACGCAGTATTTT,CASSFFPSTDTQYF
TRBV15,TRBJ1-4,TRBD1,.,TGTGCCACCAGCAGGGATGGGGCGACAGGGAATGAAAAACTGTTTTTT,CATSRDGATGNEKLFF
TRBV11-1,TRBJ2-7,TRBD1,.,TGTGCCAGCAGCACCGGGACAGGGGGCGAGCAGTACTTC,CASSTGTGGEQYF
TRBV7-9,TRBJ1-1,TRBD1,.,TGTGCCAGCAGCTCTTCAGGGGGCTTGGGCACTGAAGCTTTCTTT,CASSSSGGLGTEAFF
TRBV2,TRBJ2-2,TRBD2,.,TGTGCCAGCAGCCAAGCGGGGTCATCGGTTGGGGAGCTGTTTTTT,CASSQAGSSVGELFF
TRBV18,TRBJ1-1,TRBD1,.,TGTGCCAGCTCACCACCTTCGACAGGGGGCACTGAAGCTTTCTTT,CASSPPSTGGTEAFF
TRBV5-5,TRBJ2-3,TRBD2,few,TGTGCCAGCAGCCGGACTAGCGGGGCTTCGGATACGCAGTATTTT,CASSRTSGASDTQYF
TRBV7-9,TRBJ1-4,.,.,TGTGCCAGCAGCCCCGGCTTCGGGGCTAATGAAAAACTGTTTTTT,CASSPGFGANEKLFF
TRBV6-5,TRBJ2-5,.,.,TGTGCCAGCGGGGGGTTTGATGAAACCGGAGAGACCCAGTACTTC,CASGGFDETGETQYF
TRBV7-6,TRBJ1-6,.,.,TGTGCCAGCAGCTCTTTACAGGGCAGGGGTTCACCCCTCCACTTT,CASSSLQGRGSPLHF
TRBV5-8,TRBJ2-7,.,.,TGTGCCAGCAGCGTCACTCGCTACGAGCAGTACTTC,CASSVTRYEQYF
TRBV2,TRBJ2-6,TRBD1,.,TGTGCCAGCAGTGCGGCCAGGGGGCTATTTGGGGCCAACGGCCTGACTTTC,CASSAARGLFGANGLTF
TRBV7-8,TRBJ2-7,TRBD2,.,TGTGCCAGCAGCTTAGGAGCTAGCGGGACCATCTACGAGCAGTACTTC,CASSLGASGTIYEQYF
TRBV7-9,TRBJ2-7,TRBD2,.,TGTTCCAGCAGCTTGGACGGGACTAGCGGCTCCTACGAGCAGTACTTC,CSSSLDGTSGSYEQYF
TRBV7-2,TRBJ2-3,.,.,TGTGCCAGCAGCTCCCAGGGTCCAGATACGCAGTATTTT,CASSSQGPDTQYF
TRBV7-2,TRBJ2-1,TRBD2,.,TGTGCCAGCAGCTTAAGGGGACTAGCGGGAGGCTACAATGAGCAGTTCTTC,CASSLRGLAGGYNEQFF
TRBV10-3,TRBJ2-7,TRBD1,.,TGTGCCATCAGGGAAGGGGACAGCCTTTCCTACGAGCAGTACTTC,CAIREGDSLSYEQYF